The 28 T cell receptor beta chains below come from one sample, sequenced in a study of shared clonotypes between healthy human individuals. Here immunoSEQ multiplex PCR was the method, and the copy in TCRdb shows in-frame clones only, minus some. The sample has about 980,000 clones; over 60% are singletons. The sample was memory CD4+ T cells sorted from blood. As for subset: CD45RA-negative fraction. The source is a man between 18 and 29 years old in good health.

The chain recombines TRBV7-8 with TRBJ2-3; 9 bases fit TRBD2. V lost 4 bases, J lost 3 bases, and 5 bases stayed unmatched. The germline gives CDR1 SGHVS, CDR2 FQNEAQ. CDR3 size: 15 residues. The CDR3 region is CASSSLSGRTDTQYF. DNA of the CDR3: TGTGCCAGCAGCTCCCTTAGCGGGAGAACAGATACGCAGTATTTT.

The chain combines TRBV7-2 with TRBJ2-7; TRBD2 aligns across 13 bases. This CDR3 has 16 amino acids. Germline V CDR1 and CDR2: SGHTA, FQGNSA. The junction had 6 bases not matched to a gene; V was cut back by 1 base and J by 6 bases. CDR3 DNA sequence: TGTGCCAGCAGCTTAGAGACTAGCGGGAGGCGGGGCGAGCAGTACTTC. The encoded protein is CASSLETSGRRGEQYF.

On this clone itself: Sequence at one end of the junction differs from germline and may be a read error. The V gene is TRBV5-4, the J gene TRBJ2-6; D possibly corresponds to TRBD2 (6 bases). The CDR3 is 15 amino acids. Looked up from germline, CDR1 is SGHNT and CDR2 is YYREEE (reference sequence). The CDR3 nucleotides are TGTGCCAGCGGCTTCGGGAGCTCTGGGGCCAACGTCCTGACTTTC. Its protein is CASGFGSSGANVLTF.

The rearrangement links TRBV6-5 to TRBJ2-6; a weak D match, TRBD2 (7 bases). Trimming left V 3 bases short and J 2 bases short, with 11 bases between. CDR1 MNHEY and CDR2 SVGAGI come from the germline V gene. The CDR3 runs 16 residues. The CDR3 is CASSYKGGPGANVLTF. The CDR3 DNA sequence: TGTGCCAGCAGTTATAAGGGGGGGCCTGGGGCCAACGTCCTGACTTTC.

The chain joins TRBV7-2 to TRBJ2-7; D is ambiguous. The V and J ends lost 2 bases and 5 bases respectively, with 10 bases between them. The germline V gene has CDR1 SGHTA and CDR2 FQGNSA. This CDR3 spans 13 amino acids. The CDR3 region is CASSLFPPHEQYF. Here the CDR3 DNA reads TGTGCCAGCAGCTTATTCCCCCCCCACGAGCAGTACTTC. The complete variable domain, with remaining parts taken from reference TRBV7-2 and TRBJ2-7, reads GAGVSQSPSNKVTEKGKDVELRCDPISGHTALYWYRQSLGQGLEFLIYFQGNSAPDKSGLPSDRFSAERTGGSVSTLTIQRTQQEDSAVYLCASSLFPPHEQYFGPGTRLTVT.

The chain combines TRBV6-1 with TRBJ1-5, with TRBD1 matching over 7 bases. The trim removed 1 base at V and 0 bases at J, leaving 12 bases unmatched. CDR1 MNHNS and CDR2 SASEGT come from the germline V gene. This CDR3 has 19 residues. In nucleotides, the CDR3 is TGTGCCAGCAGTGAAGACGATTGGCAGGGGGGGAATAGCAATCAGCCCCAGCATTTT. Protein product: CASSEDDWQGGNSNQPQHF.

The chain links TRBV6-5 to TRBJ1-1; tentative D call: TRBD1 (5 bases). V lost 7 bases and J lost 8, with 11 bases in between. The germline CDR1 and CDR2 sequences are MNHEY and SVGAGI. The CDR3 loop spans 11 amino acids. CDR3 residues: CASKGAIEAFF. Here the CDR3 DNA reads TGTGCCAGCAAAGGGGCGATAGAAGCTTTCTTT.

This sequence joins TRBV19 and TRBJ1-2; D not certain. The CDR3 has 16 residues. Trimming left V 4 bases short and J 5 bases short, with 20 bases between. Looked up from germline, CDR1 is LNHDA and CDR2 is SQIVND (reference sequence). The DNA of the CDR3 is TGTGCCAGTAGTACCCAGACTGGCCCCAACTATTATGGCTACACCTTC. Translating it yields CASSTQTGPNYYGYTF.

The gene calls are TRBV6-5 and TRBJ1-6; no definite D call. Germline V gene sequence: CDR1 MNHEY, CDR2 SVGAGI. V was shortened by 4 bases and J by 5 bases, with 9 bases between the two germline ends. The CDR3 runs to 14 residues. In nucleotides, the CDR3 is TGTGCCAGCAGTTTGTATCTTGATAATTCACCCCTCCACTTT. Translated: CASSLYLDNSPLHF.

The chain has TRBV5-1 and TRBJ2-7; weak D call: TRBD1 (5 bases). This CDR3 is built from 16 residues. CDR1 is SGHRS, CDR2 YFSETQ, per germline. V gave up 0 bases and J gave up 1 base, with 14 bases separating them. The CDR3 protein is CASSLVGIGQSYEQYF. CDR3 DNA sequence: TGCGCCAGCAGCTTGGTCGGAATAGGACAATCCTACGAGCAGTACTTC.

As concerns this clone: Other DNA sequences within the sample encode an identical CDR3. The CDR3 bases are TGTGCCAGCAGTTTCGGAGGGGCCCCCTACGAGCAGTACTTC. Residues: CASSFGGAPYEQYF. V gene TRBV27 combines with J gene TRBJ2-7; D perhaps matches TRBD2 (6 bases). CDR1 and CDR2 from the germline V gene are MNHEY and SMNVEV (reference sequence). There are 14 residues in the CDR3. Trimming removed 3 bases from V and 2 bases from J, with 11 bases in between.

The CDR3 region is CASSQVSISPADTQYF. CDR3 DNA sequence: TGCGCCAGCAGCCAAGTAAGCATCTCACCGGCAGATACGCAGTATTTT. The chain is built from TRBV4-3 and TRBJ2-3, with D unresolved. CDR1 is LGHNA and CDR2 is YSLEER in the germline V gene. The CDR3 is 16 amino acids. The V gene lost 1 base and the J gene lost 4 bases, with 15 bases spanning the gap.

The chain carries TRBV5-1 and TRBJ2-1, with no clear D. The germline V gene has CDR1 SGHRS and CDR2 YFSETQ. Trimming cost V 1 base and J 6 bases, with 17 bases left between them. The CDR3 is 16 residues long. In nucleotides, the CDR3 is TGCGCCAGCAGCTTGATACTCAAAGACAAACCCAATGAGCAGTTCTTC. Translation gives CASSLILKDKPNEQFF.

V gene TRBV5-4 combines with J gene TRBJ1-1; the match to TRBD1 covers 7 bases. CDR3 size: 16 residues. Germline V gives CDR1 SGHNT, CDR2 YYREEE (reference sequence). Trimming cost V 3 bases and J 0 bases; bases outside gene matches: 8. The CDR3 DNA is TGTGCCAGCAGCTCCGGGACAGAAATCCTGAACACTGAAGCTTTCTTT. It translates to CASSSGTEILNTEAFF.

The rearrangement joins TRBV19 to TRBJ2-1, with D possibly matching TRBD1 (6 bases). This CDR3 has 15 residues. The ends were cut back, 5 bases at V and 8 bases at J, with 19 bases in the middle. Germline CDR1 is LNHDA and CDR2 is SQIVND (reference sequence). The CDR3: CASSPRDTQGYEQFF. In nucleotides, the CDR3 is TGTGCCAGTAGTCCACGGGACACCCAAGGCTATGAGCAGTTCTTC.

To note about this clone: With a much larger clone just one base away, this may be a read error. The rearrangement uses TRBV6-1 and TRBJ2-7; 10 positions agree with TRBD1. There are 13 residues in the CDR3. Per germline, CDR1 MNHNS and CDR2 SASEGT. With V trimmed by 6 bases and J by 3 bases, 2 bases remained unmatched. This chain's CDR3 is CASRRTGGYEQYF. CDR3 nucleotides: TGTGCCAGCAGACGGACAGGGGGCTACGAGCAGTACTTC.

The chain combines TRBV13 with TRBJ2-3, with TRBD2 as a possible D gene (6 bases). The germline gives CDR1 PRHDT, CDR2 FYEKMQ (reference sequence). V lost 5 bases, J lost 2 bases, and 14 bases lay in between. The CDR3 runs 15 residues. CDR3 sequence: CASSHRDSNTDTQYF. The CDR3 region has the DNA TGTGCCAGCAGCCATCGGGACTCTAACACAGATACGCAGTATTTT.

This clone occurred a few times. The chain has TRBV5-8 and TRBJ2-3, with D unresolved. Trimming left V 0 bases short and J 3 bases short, with 8 bases between. CDR1 is SGHTS and CDR2 is YDEGEE in the germline V gene. The CDR3 contains 14 residues. The CDR3 protein is CASSLGPETDTQYF. As DNA, the CDR3 is TGTGCCAGCAGCTTGGGCCCCGAGACAGATACGCAGTATTTT.

This clone has only one observation. This chain links TRBV11-2 with TRBJ2-1; 8 bases line up with TRBD2. The junction had 11 bases not matched to a gene; V was cut back by 2 bases and J by 2 bases. Germline V CDR1 and CDR2: SGHAT, FQNNGV. There are 18 residues in the CDR3. CDR3 nucleotide sequence: TGTGCCAGCAGCTTAATGCCCGGGACTAGTAAAGCCTACAATGAGCAGTTCTTC. Residues: CASSLMPGTSKAYNEQFF.

The rearrangement uses TRBV11-1 and TRBJ2-1; no definite D call. CDR3 length: 13 residues. V dropped 5 bases and J dropped 4 bases, with 9 bases sitting between them. Germline CDR1 and CDR2: SGHAT and FQDESV (reference sequence). In nucleotides, the CDR3 is TGTGCCAGCAGCGGCCTCAGATACAATGAGCAGTTCTTC. Its protein product is CASSGLRYNEQFF.

The sample holds one count of this clone. V and J are TRBV9 and TRBJ1-5; 7 bases line up with TRBD1. J lost 6 bases, V lost 0 bases, and 3 bases had no gene match. The CDR3 runs 14 residues. CDR1 and CDR2 (germline): SGDLS, YYNGEE. Here the CDR3 reads CASSVGDRAQPQHF. CDR3 nucleotide sequence: TGTGCCAGCAGCGTAGGAGACAGGGCTCAGCCCCAGCATTTT. Using reference TRBV9 and TRBJ1-5 for the parts outside the CDR3, the full variable domain is DSGVTQTPKHLITATGQRVTLRCSPRSGDLSVYWYQQSLDQGLQFLIQYYNGEERAKGNILERFSAQQFPDLHSELNLSSLELGDSALYFCASSVGDRAQPQHFGDGTRLSIL.

The chain combines TRBV28 with TRBJ1-4; weak D call: TRBD1 (6 bases). Trimming left V 3 bases short and J 6 bases short, with 17 bases between. CDR1 MDHEN and CDR2 SYDVKM come from the germline V gene. The CDR3 covers 16 residues. The CDR3 spells CASSFSIGQNYEKLFF. The CDR3 DNA reads as TGTGCCAGCAGTTTTTCAATAGGACAGAATTATGAAAAACTGTTTTTT.

The genes are TRBV4-1 and TRBJ2-1; D unresolved. The CDR3 is 16 residues long. Deletions cut 1 base from V and 4 bases from J, with 14 bases between. Germline CDR1 MGHRA, CDR2 YSYEKL. The CDR3 here is CASSQVSRRKYNEQFF. CDR3 nucleotide sequence: TGCGCCAGCAGCCAAGTGAGTAGGCGAAAGTACAATGAGCAGTTCTTC.

The genes are TRBV5-1 and TRBJ2-7; no clear D. Germline CDR1 and CDR2: SGHRS and YFSETQ. CDR3 length equals 14 residues. With 2 bases removed from V and 5 bases from J, the gap between germline ends came to 14 bases. The CDR3 DNA reads as TGCGCCAGCAGCTTTGGGTACGCGCCCGACGAGCAGTACTTC. It translates to CASSFGYAPDEQYF.

This chain connects TRBV12-5 to TRBJ2-3; 9 positions match TRBD1. After removal of 5 bases from V and 0 bases from J, the junction contained 6 bases not matched to a gene. From germline, CDR1 is LGHNT and CDR2 FRNRAP. The CDR3 is 16 amino acids. The CDR3 here is CASGTGQGTSTDTQYF. In DNA, the CDR3 is TGTGCTAGTGGTACTGGACAGGGGACTAGCACAGATACGCAGTATTTT.

The chain joins TRBV5-1 to TRBJ1-1; the match to TRBD1 covers 10 bases. Germline CDR1 reads SGHRS; CDR2 reads YFSETQ. The trim removed 5 bases at V and 4 bases at J, leaving 8 bases unmatched. The CDR3 length is 15 residues. The CDR3 coding sequence is TGCGCCAGCAGGTCTAGGACAGGGGGATTCACTGAAGCTTTCTTT. Translating it yields CASRSRTGGFTEAFF.

The V gene is TRBV5-6, the J gene TRBJ2-2; D is tentatively TRBD1 or TRBD2 (5 bases each). Trimming took 0 bases from V and 4 from J, leaving 16 bases between them. The CDR3 has 17 residues. Germline loops: CDR1 SGHDT, CDR2 YYEEEE. The CDR3: CASSLVGVRVSTGELFF. DNA for the CDR3: TGTGCCAGCAGCTTGGTGGGGGTAAGGGTGTCCACCGGGGAGCTGTTTTTT. The variable domain in full, with the rest retrieved from reference TRBV5-6 and TRBJ2-2, is DAGVTQSPTHLIKTRGQQVTLRCSPKSGHDTVSWYQQALGQGPQFIFQYYEEEERQRGNFPDRFSGHQFPNYSSELNVNALLLGDSALYLCASSLVGVRVSTGELFFGEGSRLTVL.

The chain recombines TRBV14 with TRBJ2-1; D is ambiguous. Germline CDR1 SGHDN, CDR2 FVKESK. Trimming removed 0 bases from V and 10 bases from J, with 7 bases in between. The CDR3 extends over 12 amino acids. The CDR3 is CASSQDRVEQFF. The CDR3 coding sequence is TGTGCCAGCAGCCAAGATAGGGTAGAGCAGTTCTTC.